The T cell receptor beta chain described here comes from a study of blood T cell repertoires in COVID-19. The overall study: PBMCs, B-cell-depleted T cells, or T cells provided the cDNA or gDNA that made up the material.

TCRdb's copy holds only in-frame clones and misses some; the assay was immunoSEQ multiplex PCR. The data show some 150,000 clones, roughly 87% seen once. Germline-derived CDR1 and CDR2 are SQVTM and ANQGSEA. The V and J ends lost 4 bases and 0 bases, in that order; junction bases with no gene match: 10. The CDR3 extends over 16 amino acids. The chain carries TRBV29-1 and TRBJ1-1, with 8 bases matching TRBD1. This sequence originates from a woman aged 45-59 years with acute or convalescent COVID-19. Sequenced sample: peripheral blood. The chain's CDR3 is CSVGGQVKLLNTEAFF. CDR3 nucleotides: TGCAGCGTTGGGGGACAGGTGAAATTACTGAACACTGAAGCTTTCTTT.